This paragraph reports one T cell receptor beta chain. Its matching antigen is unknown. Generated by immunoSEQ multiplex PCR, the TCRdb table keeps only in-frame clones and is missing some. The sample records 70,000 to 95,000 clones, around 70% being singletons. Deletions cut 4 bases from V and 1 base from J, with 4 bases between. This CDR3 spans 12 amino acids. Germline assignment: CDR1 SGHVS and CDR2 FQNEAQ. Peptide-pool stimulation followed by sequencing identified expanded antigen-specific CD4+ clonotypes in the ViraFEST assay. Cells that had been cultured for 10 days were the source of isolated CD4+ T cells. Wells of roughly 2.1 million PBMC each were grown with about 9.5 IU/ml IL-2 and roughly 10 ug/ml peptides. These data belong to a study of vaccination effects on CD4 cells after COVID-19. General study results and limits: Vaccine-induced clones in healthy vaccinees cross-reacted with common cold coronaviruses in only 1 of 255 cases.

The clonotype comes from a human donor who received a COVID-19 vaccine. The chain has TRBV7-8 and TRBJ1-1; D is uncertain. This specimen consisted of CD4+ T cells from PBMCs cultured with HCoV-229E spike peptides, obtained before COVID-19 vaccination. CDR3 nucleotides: TGTGCCAGCAGCTGGGGGAACACTGAAGCTTTCTTT. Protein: CASSWGNTEAFF.